This T cell receptor beta chain was recovered during a study of cytomegalovirus exposure and HLA in healthy donors. Study-wide background: Some 90 million unique TCRs from HLA-typed donors were held in an early data release.

This CDR3 has 15 amino acids. Germline V lookup: CDR1 MNHEY, CDR2 SMNVEV (reference sequence). The trim removed 2 bases at V and 4 bases at J, leaving 7 bases unmatched. PCR amplification relied on 60 Vbeta primers (plus 13 Jbeta primers). Profiling relied on immunoSEQ multiplex PCR, and the TCRdb table lists in-frame clones only, not all of them. Of about 130,000 clones in the sample, 70% to 85% were seen once. The sample was PBMCs. The V and J genes are TRBV27 and TRBJ2-5, with TRBD2 identical over 7 bases. The clonotype comes from a female donor in good health and CMV-seronegative. The CDR3 sequence is CASSLSGLVGETQYF. CDR3 nucleotide sequence: TGTGCCAGCAGTTTAAGTGGACTAGTGGGAGAGACCCAGTACTTC.